The next 31 T cell receptor beta chains were all read from a single sample in a study of T cells in Graves' hyperthyroidism and ophthalmopathy. TCR beta CDR3 region amplification was performed from RNA transcripts. When the TCR CDR3 underwent first-round RT-PCR, the HTBI primer set was used. TCRdb used MiXCR to reprocess the multiplex PCR reads, holding one entry per CDR3 protein. This sample carries about 520,000 distinct CDR3 sequences, approximately 24% of them seen once, and the ten largest clones take 10% to 12%. The specimen sequenced was blood. Every receptor here comes from a woman under 40 with Graves' ophthalmopathy.

This clonotype was seen repeatedly, ten times or more. V and J are TRBV6-5 and TRBJ2-7, with a possible D match to TRBD1 (5 bases). Germline values: CDR1 MNHEY, CDR2 SVGAGI. The CDR3 length is 15 residues. The V gene lost 0 bases and the J gene lost 6 bases, with 15 bases spanning the gap. This CDR3 reads CASSYSTLGAGEQYF. CDR3 in DNA: TGTGCCAGCAGTTACTCGACCCTAGGGGCTGGCGAGCAGTACTTC.

This chain uses TRBV6-2 or TRBV6-3 with TRBJ2-7, with 10 bases lining up with TRBD2. The germline V gene encodes CDR1 MNHEY and CDR2 SVGEGT. The CDR3 is 15 residues long. V lost 2 bases and J lost 0; bases outside the gene matches: 1. The CDR3 sequence: CASSYRLAGSYEQYF. DNA of the CDR3: TGTGCCAGCAGTTACAGACTAGCGGGCTCCTACGAGCAGTACTTC.

This clonotype was counted ten times or more. The chain has TRBV27 and TRBJ1-5, with no clear D. The CDR3 contains 16 residues. CDR1 and CDR2 from the germline V gene are MNHEY and SMNVEV (reference sequence). Trimming removed 0 bases from V and 1 base from J, with 10 bases in between. The chain's CDR3 is CASSLSGIRSNQPQHF. The CDR3, as DNA: TGTGCCAGCAGTTTATCAGGGATTCGGAGCAATCAGCCCCAGCATTTT.

This clonotype was seen many times. The rearrangement uses TRBV6-1 and TRBJ1-3; D uncertain. The germline V gene has CDR1 MNHNS and CDR2 SASEGT. V lost 5 bases and J 0 bases, leaving 11 bases between the germline ends. The CDR3 is 15 residues long. The CDR3 DNA reads TGTGCCAGCAGTCCCGACACCACCTCTGGAAACACCATATATTTT. Translated: CASSPDTTSGNTIYF.

In nucleotides, the CDR3 is TGTGCCAGCAGGGGGATGGGACAGGGAGGGAATCAGCCCCAGCATTTT. Its protein product is CASRGMGQGGNQPQHF. This rearrangement joins TRBV28 to TRBJ1-5; 9 bases match TRBD1. The CDR3 extends over 16 amino acids. V lost 6 bases to trimming and J lost 4 bases; unmatched junction nucleotides: 10. Germline loops: CDR1 MDHEN, CDR2 SYDVKM.

This clonotype was found many times. The chain recombines TRBV28 with TRBJ1-5; D ambiguous. The CDR3 contains 16 residues. CDR1 is MDHEN and CDR2 is SYDVKM in the germline V gene. With 4 bases removed from V and 6 bases from J, the gap between germline ends came to 19 bases. CDR3 in DNA: TGTGCCAGCAGTTCGGCGTCGACCAAAGCTTTTCAGCCCCAGCATTTT. Translating it yields CASSSASTKAFQPQHF.

This clonotype was seen ten or more times. The chain carries TRBV3-1 and TRBJ2-5, with D unresolved. Germline lookup yields CDR1 LGHDT and CDR2 YNNKEL (reference sequence). Trimming pared 6 bases from V and 5 bases from J, leaving 16 bases between. The length of the CDR3 is 14 residues. CDR3: CASSPTRASETQYF. The CDR3 DNA is TGTGCCAGCAGTCCGACTCGCGCGTCGGAGACCCAGTACTTC.

DNA for the CDR3: TGCGCCAGCAGCCCCGGGACAGGGTGGCCTGAAGCTTTCTTT. It yields the protein CASSPGTGWPEAFF. This chain joins TRBV5-1 and TRBJ1-1; TRBD1 matches at 9 bases. In germline, CDR1 is SGHRS, CDR2 YFSETQ. The V and J ends lost 4 bases and 6 bases, in that order; junction bases with no gene match: 7. The CDR3 is made up of 14 amino acids.

This clonotype occurred a few times. The rearrangement joins TRBV20-1 to TRBJ1-1; no reliable D call. This CDR3 comprises 14 residues. The ends were cut back, 1 base at V and 5 bases at J, with 14 bases in the middle. Germline lookup yields CDR1 DFQATT and CDR2 SNEGSKA (reference sequence). This CDR3 is CSARAPPETTEAFF. The CDR3 DNA reads as TGCAGTGCTAGAGCCCCCCCCGAAACGACTGAAGCTTTCTTT.

This clonotype was counted many times. The chain is built from TRBV15 and TRBJ2-7, with a weak D call TRBD2 (6 bases). This CDR3 has 17 amino acids. Germline V CDR1 and CDR2: LNHNV, YYDKDF (reference sequence). V was cut by 4 bases and J by 1 base, with 20 bases left in between. The CDR3 loop is CATSTGVAVGVSYEQYF. The CDR3 DNA reads TGTGCCACCAGCACGGGAGTGGCGGTTGGGGTTTCCTACGAGCAGTACTTC. Based on the CDR3 plus reference TRBV15 and TRBJ2-7, the full variable domain is DAMVIQNPRYQVTQFGKPVTLSCSQTLNHNVMYWYQQKSSQAPKLLFHYYDKDFNNEADTPDNFQSRRPNTSFCFLDIRSPGLGDTAMYLCATSTGVAVGVSYEQYFGPGTRLTVT.

This clonotype was counted ten times or more. J is TRBJ1-2 and V is TRBV27, with D perhaps TRBD1 (5 bases). Germline V lookup: CDR1 MNHEY, CDR2 SMNVEV (reference sequence). Trimming took 2 bases from V and 3 from J, leaving 10 bases between them. The CDR3 contains 14 residues. CDR3 in DNA: TGTGCCAGCAGTTTAATAGGGGCGGACTATGGCTACACCTTC. This sequence encodes CASSLIGADYGYTF.

This chain joins TRBV7-2 and TRBJ1-2; TRBD1 might be the D (6 bases). The CDR3 sequence is 15 residues long. The V end lost 5 bases, the J end lost 4 bases, and 17 bases lay between the germline ends. The germline V gene encodes CDR1 SGHTA and CDR2 FQGNSA. The CDR3 bases are TGTGCCAGCAGCACGAGGACAGCCCAACTCTATGGCTACACCTTC. It is translated as CASSTRTAQLYGYTF.

This clonotype was found many times. V and J are TRBV6-1 and TRBJ1-3; TRBD1 matches at 9 bases. The CDR3 has 13 residues. J lost 3 bases, V lost 10 bases, and 4 bases had no gene match. The V gene's germline CDR1 is MNHNS and CDR2 SASEGT. CDR3 sequence: CATGTGFGNTIYF. The CDR3 DNA follows: TGTGCCACCGGGACAGGGTTTGGAAACACCATATATTTT.

In its sample, this clonotype was seen many times. This chain links TRBV12-3 or TRBV12-4 with TRBJ1-1, with D unresolved. The V end was cut by 4 bases, the J end by 1 base, with 7 bases between. There are 13 residues in the CDR3. The CDR3 is CASSSLGNTEAFF. DNA for the CDR3: TGTGCCAGCAGTTCCCTGGGGAACACTGAAGCTTTCTTT.

Turning to this clonotype: A clone one base away is much larger, so this may be a read error. The chain is built from TRBV6-1 and TRBJ2-4; 9 bases map to TRBD1. The length of the CDR3 is 15 residues. Germline CDR1 is MNHNS and CDR2 is SASEGT. Here the CDR3 reads CASSVVRDRVDIKYF. The DNA for the CDR3 is TGTGCCAGCAGTGTAGTCCGGGACAGGGTGGACATTAAGTACTTC.

This clonotype was picked up many times. The V gene is TRBV6-5, the J gene TRBJ2-7; 7 bases align to TRBD1. The junction had 6 bases not matched to a gene; V was cut back by 6 bases and J by 4 bases. CDR3 size: 13 residues. Germline V lookup: CDR1 MNHEY, CDR2 SVGAGI. This CDR3 is CASSKTGEYEQYF. CDR3 DNA: TGTGCCAGCAGCAAAACAGGGGAATACGAGCAGTACTTC.

This rearrangement joins TRBV5-1 to TRBJ1-6; the match to TRBD1 covers 7 bases. The CDR3 is 15 amino acids. Looked up from germline, CDR1 is SGHRS and CDR2 is YFSETQ. V shed 4 bases and J 6 bases; nucleotides not matched to a gene: 7. The CDR3 sequence: CASSEWGQINSPLHF. The CDR3 DNA reads as TGCGCCAGCAGCGAGTGGGGACAGATTAATTCACCCCTCCACTTT.

This clonotype appeared many times. V gene TRBV18 combines with J gene TRBJ2-5; the D gene is possibly TRBD1 (6 bases). Trimming took 2 bases from V and 5 from J, leaving 18 bases between them. The CDR3 loop spans 16 amino acids. CDR1 KGHSH and CDR2 LQKENI come from the germline V gene. CDR3 coding DNA: TGTGCCAGCTCACCAAGAGACACAGGGATGGAGGAGACCCAGTACTTC. Translation gives CASSPRDTGMEETQYF.

This clonotype was detected ten times or more. The CDR3 nucleotides are TGTGCCAGCATCTACACCGGGGAGCTGTTTTTT. Translation: CASIYTGELFF. This rearrangement joins TRBV6-1 to TRBJ2-2; D is ambiguous. The CDR3 spans 11 residues. V was clipped by 7 bases and J by 3 bases, with 3 bases between them. Germline V gene lookup returns CDR1 MNHNS and CDR2 SASEGT.

The chain recombines TRBV3-1 with TRBJ2-7; a weak D match, TRBD1 (5 bases). The CDR3 spans 14 residues. Per germline, CDR1 LGHDT and CDR2 YNNKEL (reference sequence). V gave up 7 bases and J gave up 0 bases, with 13 bases separating them. The CDR3 DNA follows: TGTGCCAGCACCATAGGGGCAGGCTCCTACGAGCAGTACTTC. Its protein is CASTIGAGSYEQYF.

This clonotype showed up many times. The gene calls are TRBV12-3 or TRBV12-4 and TRBJ2-5; D possibly corresponds to TRBD1 (6 bases). CDR3 length: 12 amino acids. The V gene lost 4 bases and the J gene lost 5 bases, with 8 bases spanning the gap. Written as DNA, the CDR3 is TGTGCCAGCAGTTCCCAGGGGGAGACCCAGTACTTC. Translating gives CASSSQGETQYF.

This clonotype was seen many times. The chain carries TRBV5-1 and TRBJ2-7, with D maybe TRBD1 (6 bases). This CDR3 contains 14 residues. Germline V lookup: CDR1 SGHRS, CDR2 YFSETQ. Trimming removed 4 bases from V and 1 base from J, with 12 bases in between. The CDR3 region is CASSQQGWSYEQYF. In DNA, the CDR3 is TGCGCCAGCAGCCAACAGGGTTGGTCCTACGAGCAGTACTTC.

The chain combines TRBV28 with TRBJ2-7; D uncertain. Trimming removed 0 bases from V and 3 bases from J, with 18 bases in between. Germline CDR1 is MDHEN and CDR2 is SYDVKM. The CDR3 has 17 residues. This CDR3 is CASSLWLSRTKNYEQYF. CDR3 bases: TGTGCCAGCAGTTTATGGCTATCCCGCACGAAAAACTACGAGCAGTACTTC.

The J gene is TRBJ1-2, the V gene TRBV15; perhaps TRBD1 as D (5 bases). Per germline, CDR1 LNHNV and CDR2 YYDKDF (reference sequence). This CDR3 is built from 14 residues. Trimming pared 0 bases from V and 4 bases from J, leaving 9 bases between. The CDR3 protein is CATSRDLTGYGYTF. CDR3 coding DNA: TGTGCCACCAGCAGAGATTTAACAGGCTATGGCTACACCTTC.

This clonotype was counted at least ten times. The CDR3 here is CASSLEGRGFYYEQYF. The CDR3 region has the DNA TGTGCCAGCAGCTTAGAGGGGCGAGGGTTCTACTACGAGCAGTACTTC. The V call is TRBV7-8, the J call TRBJ2-7; D is possibly TRBD1 or TRBD2 (5 bases each). The length of the CDR3 is 16 residues. CDR1 SGHVS and CDR2 FQNEAQ come from the germline V gene. V lost 1 base to trimming and J lost 3 bases, with 16 bases between them.

The V gene is TRBV20-1, the J gene TRBJ2-7; D ambiguous. The CDR3 is made up of 16 amino acids. Trimming stripped 2 bases from V and 0 bases from J, with 17 bases between. The germline gives CDR1 DFQATT, CDR2 SNEGSKA (reference sequence). The CDR3 here is CSARPLLRLASYEQYF. The CDR3 DNA sequence: TGCAGTGCTAGACCCCTACTCAGACTTGCCTCCTACGAGCAGTACTTC.

This clonotype showed up many times. The chain joins TRBV5-1 to TRBJ1-1, with TRBD1 identical over 7 bases. The CDR3 totals 12 residues. V trimming: 4 bases; J trimming: 11 bases; junction bases outside the gene matches: 8. The germline V gene encodes CDR1 SGHRS and CDR2 YFSETQ. CDR3 region: CASSHDRVNAFF. CDR3 DNA sequence: TGCGCCAGCAGCCATGACAGGGTCAACGCTTTCTTT.

This clonotype was detected a few times. The rearrangement links TRBV6-1 to TRBJ1-1, with 7 bases identical to TRBD1. The length of the CDR3 is 14 residues. CDR1 MNHNS and CDR2 SASEGT come from the germline V gene. Trimming at V came to 2 bases and at J to 5 bases, leaving 5 bases not matched to a gene. The CDR3 here is CASSESQGKTEAFF. In nucleotides, the CDR3 is TGTGCCAGCAGTGAATCACAGGGGAAGACTGAAGCTTTCTTT.

The chain uses TRBV19 and TRBJ2-2; D possibly matches TRBD1 or TRBD2 (6 bases each). Germline values: CDR1 LNHDA, CDR2 SQIVND (reference sequence). The V gene lost 7 bases and the J gene lost 2 bases, with 17 bases spanning the gap. The CDR3 runs to 16 residues. The CDR3 loop reads CASIPRSGANTGELFF. CDR3 nucleotides: TGTGCCAGTATTCCCCGGTCGGGGGCCAACACCGGGGAGCTGTTTTTT.

This chain connects TRBV4-1 to TRBJ1-1, with TRBD1 matching over 7 bases. The CDR3 runs to 16 residues. CDR1 MGHRA and CDR2 YSYEKL come from the germline V gene. Trimming cost V 6 bases and J 1 base; bases outside gene matches: 11. In nucleotides, the CDR3 is TGCGCCAGCAGATACGACAGGGACGTTCGGAACACTGAAGCTTTCTTT. Translation gives CASRYDRDVRNTEAFF.

The table lists this clonotype with a few counts. The chain couples TRBV11-1 to TRBJ1-1; D is perhaps TRBD1 (6 bases). The germline gives CDR1 SGHAT, CDR2 FQDESV (reference sequence). The V end was cut by 5 bases, the J end by 5 bases, with 21 bases between. This CDR3 is 16 amino acids long. CDR3 sequence reads: CASSLRERQALTEAFF. CDR3 bases: TGTGCCAGCAGCCTACGGGAGAGACAGGCCTTGACTGAAGCTTTCTTT. The whole variable domain, remainder taken from reference TRBV11-1 and TRBJ1-1, is EAEVAQSPRYKITEKSQAVAFWCDPISGHATLYWYRQILGQGPELLVQFQDESVVDDSQLPKDRFSAERLKGVDSTLKIQPAELGDSAMYLCASSLRERQALTEAFFGQGTRLTVV.